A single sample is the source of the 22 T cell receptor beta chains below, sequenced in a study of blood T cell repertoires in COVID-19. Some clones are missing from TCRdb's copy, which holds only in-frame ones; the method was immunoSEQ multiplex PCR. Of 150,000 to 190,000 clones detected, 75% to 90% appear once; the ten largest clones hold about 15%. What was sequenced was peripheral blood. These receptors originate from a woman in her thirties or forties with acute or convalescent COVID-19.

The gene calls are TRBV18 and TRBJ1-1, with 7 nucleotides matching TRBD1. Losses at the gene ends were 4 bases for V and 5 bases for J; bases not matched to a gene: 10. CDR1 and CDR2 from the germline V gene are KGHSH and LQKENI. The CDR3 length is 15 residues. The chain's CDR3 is CASSLGQTGDTEAFF. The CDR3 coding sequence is TGTGCCAGCTCACTGGGACAGACGGGGGATACTGAAGCTTTCTTT.

CDR3 protein: CAWSARGLQSIEAFF. DNA of the CDR3: TGTGCCTGGAGTGCCAGGGGGCTTCAATCTATCGAAGCTTTCTTT. The chain joins TRBV30 to TRBJ1-1; 8 nucleotides align to TRBD1. CDR1 is GTSNPN and CDR2 is SVGIG in the germline V gene (reference sequence). There are 15 residues in the CDR3. Trimming took 1 base from V and 8 from J; bases not matched to a gene: 12. Looking up the rest from reference TRBV30 and TRBJ1-1 gives the full variable domain: SQTIHQWPATLVQPVGSPLSLECTVEGTSNPNLYWYRQAAGRGLQLLFYSVGIGQISSEVPQNLSASRPQDRQFILSSKKLLLSDSGFYLCAWSARGLQSIEAFFGQGTRLTVV.

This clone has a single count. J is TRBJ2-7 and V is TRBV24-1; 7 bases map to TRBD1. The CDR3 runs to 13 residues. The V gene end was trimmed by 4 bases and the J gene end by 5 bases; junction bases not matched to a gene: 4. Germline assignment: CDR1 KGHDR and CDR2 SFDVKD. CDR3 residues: CATSDHRGDEQYF. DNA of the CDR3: TGTGCCACCAGTGACCACAGGGGCGACGAGCAGTACTTC.

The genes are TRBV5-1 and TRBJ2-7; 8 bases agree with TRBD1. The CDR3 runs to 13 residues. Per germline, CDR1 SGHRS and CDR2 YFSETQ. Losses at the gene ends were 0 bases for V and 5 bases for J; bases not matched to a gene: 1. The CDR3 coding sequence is TGCGCCAGCAGCTTGGACAGGGGGGACGAGCAGTACTTC. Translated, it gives CASSLDRGDEQYF.

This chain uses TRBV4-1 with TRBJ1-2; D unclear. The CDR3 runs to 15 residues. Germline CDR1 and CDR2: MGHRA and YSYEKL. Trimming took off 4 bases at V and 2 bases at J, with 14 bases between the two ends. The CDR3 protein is CASSLSGGANYGYTF. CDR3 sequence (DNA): TGCGCCAGCAGCCTAAGCGGCGGAGCGAACTATGGCTACACCTTC.

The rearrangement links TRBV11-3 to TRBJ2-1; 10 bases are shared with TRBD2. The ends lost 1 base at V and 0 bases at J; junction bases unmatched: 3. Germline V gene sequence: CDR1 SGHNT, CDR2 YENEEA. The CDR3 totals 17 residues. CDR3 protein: CASSLASGSHSYNEQFF. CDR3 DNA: TGTGCCAGCAGCTTAGCTAGCGGGAGTCACTCCTACAATGAGCAGTTCTTC. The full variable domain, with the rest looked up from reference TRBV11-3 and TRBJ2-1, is EAGVVQSPRYKIIEKKQPVAFWCNPISGHNTLYWYLQNLGQGPELLIRYENEEAVDDSQLPKDRFSAERLKGVDSTLKIQPAELGDSAVYLCASSLASGSHSYNEQFFGPGTRLTVL.

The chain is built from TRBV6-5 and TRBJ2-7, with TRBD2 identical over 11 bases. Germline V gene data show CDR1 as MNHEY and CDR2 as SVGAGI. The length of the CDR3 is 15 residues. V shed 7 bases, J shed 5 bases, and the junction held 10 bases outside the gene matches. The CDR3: CASTQGRLAGNEQYF. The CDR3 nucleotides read TGTGCCAGCACCCAAGGCAGACTAGCGGGAAACGAGCAGTACTTC.

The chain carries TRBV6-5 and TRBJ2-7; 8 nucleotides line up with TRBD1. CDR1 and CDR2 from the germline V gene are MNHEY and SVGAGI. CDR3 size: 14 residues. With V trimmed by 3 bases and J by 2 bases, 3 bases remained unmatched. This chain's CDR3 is CASSYGDRTYEQYF. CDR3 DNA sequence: TGTGCCAGCAGTTATGGGGACAGGACCTACGAGCAGTACTTC.

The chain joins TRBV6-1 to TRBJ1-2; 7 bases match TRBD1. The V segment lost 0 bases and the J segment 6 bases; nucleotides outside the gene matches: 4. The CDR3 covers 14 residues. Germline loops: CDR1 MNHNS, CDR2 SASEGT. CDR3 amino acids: CASSEATGKDGYTF. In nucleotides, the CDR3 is TGTGCCAGCAGTGAAGCGACAGGGAAGGATGGCTACACCTTC.

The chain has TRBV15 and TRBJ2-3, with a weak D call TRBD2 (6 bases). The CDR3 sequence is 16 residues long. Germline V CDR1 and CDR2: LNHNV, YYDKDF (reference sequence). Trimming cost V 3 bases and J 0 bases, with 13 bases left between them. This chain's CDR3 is CATSRGMSGSTDTQYF. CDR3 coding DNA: TGTGCCACCAGCAGGGGAATGAGCGGGAGCACAGATACGCAGTATTTT.

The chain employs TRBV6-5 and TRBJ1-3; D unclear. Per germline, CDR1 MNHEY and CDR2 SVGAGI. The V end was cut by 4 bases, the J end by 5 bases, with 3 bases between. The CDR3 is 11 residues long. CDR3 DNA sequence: TGTGCCAGCAGTTCCAGAAACACCATATATTTT. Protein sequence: CASSSRNTIYF.

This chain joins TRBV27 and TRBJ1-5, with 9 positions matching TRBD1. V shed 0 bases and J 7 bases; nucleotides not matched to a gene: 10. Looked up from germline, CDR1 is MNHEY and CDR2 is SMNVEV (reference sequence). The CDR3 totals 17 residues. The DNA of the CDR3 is TGTGCCAGCAGTTTATCGATGTTCGGGACAGGGTCCCAGCCCCAGCATTTT. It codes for CASSLSMFGTGSQPQHF.

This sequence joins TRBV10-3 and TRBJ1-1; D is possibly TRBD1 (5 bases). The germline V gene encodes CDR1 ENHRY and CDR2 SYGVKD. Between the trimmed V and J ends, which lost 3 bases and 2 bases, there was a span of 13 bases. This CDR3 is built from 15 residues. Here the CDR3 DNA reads TGTGCCATCAGTGACTCCCCCGACAGCAACACTGAAGCTTTCTTT. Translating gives CAISDSPDSNTEAFF.

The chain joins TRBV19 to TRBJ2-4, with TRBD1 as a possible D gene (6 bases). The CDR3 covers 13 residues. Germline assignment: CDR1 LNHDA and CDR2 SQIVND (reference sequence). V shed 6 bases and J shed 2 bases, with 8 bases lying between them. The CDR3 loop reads CASRQGPKNIQYF. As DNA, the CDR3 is TGTGCCAGTAGACAGGGTCCCAAAAACATTCAGTACTTC.

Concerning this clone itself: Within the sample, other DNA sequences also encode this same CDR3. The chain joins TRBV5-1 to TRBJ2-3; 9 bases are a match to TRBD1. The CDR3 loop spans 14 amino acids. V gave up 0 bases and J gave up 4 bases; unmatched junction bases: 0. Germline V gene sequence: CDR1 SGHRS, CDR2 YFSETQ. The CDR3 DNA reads TGCGCCAGCAGCTTGGGACAGGGGGCAGATACGCAGTATTTT. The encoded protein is CASSLGQGADTQYF.

The DNA of the CDR3 is TGTGCCAGCTCACCTATAATGTCCGATCAGCCCCAGCATTTT. It codes for CASSPIMSDQPQHF. The J gene is TRBJ1-5, the V gene TRBV18; D is ambiguous. Trimming took 3 bases from V and 5 from J, leaving 11 bases between them. The CDR3 is 14 amino acids. Per germline, CDR1 KGHSH and CDR2 LQKENI.

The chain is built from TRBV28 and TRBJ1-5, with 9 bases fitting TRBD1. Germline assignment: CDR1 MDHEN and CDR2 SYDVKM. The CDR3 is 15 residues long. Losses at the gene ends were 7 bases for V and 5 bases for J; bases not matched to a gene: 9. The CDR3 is CASKNSGQGHQPQHF. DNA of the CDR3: TGTGCCAGCAAAAATTCGGGACAGGGTCATCAGCCCCAGCATTTT. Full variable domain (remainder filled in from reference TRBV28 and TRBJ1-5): DVKVTQSSRYLVKRTGEKVFLECVQDMDHENMFWYRQDPGLGLRLIYFSYDVKMKEKGDIPEGYSVSREKKERFSLILESASTNQTSMYLCASKNSGQGHQPQHFGDGTRLSIL.

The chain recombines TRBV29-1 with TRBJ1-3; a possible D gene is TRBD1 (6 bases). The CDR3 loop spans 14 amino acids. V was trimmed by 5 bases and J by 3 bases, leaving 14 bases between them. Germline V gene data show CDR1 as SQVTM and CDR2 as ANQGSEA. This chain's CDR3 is CSVLPRDIGNTIYF. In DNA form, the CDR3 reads TGCAGCGTTCTGCCCCGGGACATTGGAAACACCATATATTTT.

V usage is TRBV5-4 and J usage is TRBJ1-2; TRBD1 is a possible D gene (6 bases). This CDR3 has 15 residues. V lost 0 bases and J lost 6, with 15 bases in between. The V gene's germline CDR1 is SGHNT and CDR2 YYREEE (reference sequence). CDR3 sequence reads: CASSLEPRGRDGYTF. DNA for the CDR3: TGTGCCAGCAGCTTGGAACCGAGGGGGAGGGATGGCTACACCTTC. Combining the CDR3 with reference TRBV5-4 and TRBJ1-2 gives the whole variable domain ETGVTQSPTHLIKTRGQQVTLRCSSQSGHNTVSWYQQALGQGPQFIFQYYREEENGRGNFPPRFSGLQFPNYSSELNVNALELDDSALYLCASSLEPRGRDGYTFGSGTRLTVV.

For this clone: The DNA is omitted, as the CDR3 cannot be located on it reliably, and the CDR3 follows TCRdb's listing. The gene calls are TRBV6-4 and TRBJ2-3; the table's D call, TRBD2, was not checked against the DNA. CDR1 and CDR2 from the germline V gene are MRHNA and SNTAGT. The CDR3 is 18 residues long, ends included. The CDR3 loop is CASSTSAAGTSGIDTQYF.

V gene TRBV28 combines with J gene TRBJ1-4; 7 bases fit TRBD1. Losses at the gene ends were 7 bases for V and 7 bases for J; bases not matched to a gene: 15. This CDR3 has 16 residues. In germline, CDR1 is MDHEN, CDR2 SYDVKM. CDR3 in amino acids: CASNSGGTVRVEKLFF. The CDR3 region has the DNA TGTGCCAGCAATTCAGGGGGGACGGTTCGCGTTGAAAAACTGTTTTTT.

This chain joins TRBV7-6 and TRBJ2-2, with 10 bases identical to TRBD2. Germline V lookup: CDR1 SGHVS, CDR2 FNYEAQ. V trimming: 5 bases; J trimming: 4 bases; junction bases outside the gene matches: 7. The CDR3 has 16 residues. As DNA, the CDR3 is TGTGCCAGCAGCCAGAGCGGGGGGGCGGTCACCGGGGAGCTGTTTTTT. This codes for CASSQSGGAVTGELFF.